A selection of T cell receptor beta chains follows, all from one sample in a study of blood T cell repertoires in COVID-19. Assay used: immunoSEQ multiplex PCR; TCRdb lists only in-frame clones, some missing. The sample includes approximately 50,000 clones, roughly nine tenths of them seen just once. Sequenced material: peripheral blood. These receptors originate from a woman aged 80 or over with acute or convalescent COVID-19. Each CDR3 is given with its conserved first and last residue. D genes are given only for firm matches. Rows give clone size only sometimes, using once, few, many, or a class for an expanded clone.

j_call clone_size d_call v_call cdr3_nt cdr3_aa
TRBJ1-6 . . TRBV5-1 TGCGCCAGCAGCTTGGGGGACTCCGAAAATTCACCCCTCCACTTT CASSLGDSENSPLHF
TRBJ2-1 once . TRBV3-1/TRBV3-2 TGTGCCAGCAGCAGGTCCTGGGCCTTCACTGAGCAGTTCTTC CASSRSWAFTEQFF
TRBJ1-1 . . TRBV7-9 TGTGCCAGCAGCTGGGGGGACGGTGAAGCTTTCTTT CASSWGDGEAFF
TRBJ1-2 . TRBD1 TRBV19 TGTGCCAGTAGTACGGGATCCGGACAGGGGAAAGGCTACACCTTC CASSTGSGQGKGYTF
TRBJ2-7 . TRBD1 TRBV29-1 TGCAGCGTTGGGGACAGGGGTCTCTACGAGCAGTACTTC CSVGDRGLYEQYF
TRBJ1-5 . . TRBV12-3/TRBV12-4 TGTGCCAGCAGTTTGGAGGGTCAGCCCCAGCATTTT CASSLEGQPQHF
TRBJ1-4 . . TRBV5-5 TGTGCCAGCAGCTTGGGGCCGCGGCTAGAGGGTGAAAAACTGTTTTTT CASSLGPRLEGEKLFF
TRBJ1-5 . . TRBV19 TGTGCCAGTAGTATAAGAGATCAGCCCCAGCATTTT CASSIRDQPQHF
TRBJ1-4 . TRBD1 TRBV4-1 TGCGCCAGCAGCCCCTTCCTGGACAGGCCAGGGGCCGAAAAACTGTTTTTT CASSPFLDRPGAEKLFF
TRBJ1-2 once TRBD1 TRBV2 TGTGCCAGCAGTATCAGGGGGAACTATGGCTACACCTTC CASSIRGNYGYTF
TRBJ2-3 . TRBD1 TRBV3-1/TRBV3-2 TGTGCCAGCAGCCTAGGACAGGGGGCGTCGGATACGCAGTATTTT CASSLGQGASDTQYF
TRBJ1-1 . . TRBV6-6 TGTGCCAGCAGCGGACCGGGGGGCGCTGAAGCTTTCTTT CASSGPGGAEAFF
TRBJ2-1 . . TRBV21-1 TGTGCCTGCACCCCCAGGGGCGAAAATGAGCAGTTCTTC CACTPRGENEQFF
TRBJ1-5 . . TRBV6-5 TGTGCCAGCAGCCCCAAGGTGACAGCCGATCAGCCCCAGCATTTT CASSPKVTADQPQHF
TRBJ2-7 . TRBD1 TRBV30 TGTGCCTGGACTGGACCCGCCGGACAGGGGGCCGAGCAGTACTTC CAWTGPAGQGAEQYF
TRBJ2-3 . . TRBV11-2 TGTGCCAGCAGCATGCGGACAGCCGGGGATACGCAGTATTTT CASSMRTAGDTQYF
TRBJ1-2 . . TRBV20-1 TGCAGTGCTAGTGGTGGCAGGGGAGAAACCTTC CSASGGRGETF
TRBJ1-5 . . TRBV28 TGTGCCAGCAGCTCCGACAGGAGAGTTCAGCCCCAGCATTTT CASSSDRRVQPQHF
TRBJ1-1 . TRBD1 TRBV10-3 TGTGCCATCAGGGGGAATGGACAGGGCCAGAACACTGAAGCTTTCTTT CAIRGNGQGQNTEAFF
TRBJ1-2 once TRBD1 TRBV14 TGTGCCAGCAGCCGGGACAGGGCTAACTATGGCTACACCTTC CASSRDRANYGYTF
TRBJ1-1 few . TRBV10-3 TGTGCCATCAGTGAGGGGGGGAGCACTGAAGCTTTCTTT CAISEGGSTEAFF
TRBJ2-3 . . TRBV7-2 TGTGCCAGCAGCTCGAACTCGGCAGATACGCAGTATTTT CASSSNSADTQYF
TRBJ1-5 . TRBD1 TRBV2 TGTGCCAGCAGTGAAGCCGGTGACACAGGGGGGCAGCCCCAGCATTTT CASSEAGDTGGQPQHF
TRBJ2-7 once TRBD1 TRBV13 TGTGCCAGCAGCTTAGGCGGGACAGTCGTTTACGAGCAGTACTTC CASSLGGTVVYEQYF
TRBJ2-1 . TRBD2 TRBV5-1 TGCGCCAGCAGCTTGGCTCGCGGACTAGCCTCGCCGTACAATGAGCAGTTCTTC CASSLARGLASPYNEQFF
TRBJ2-5 . . TRBV24-1 TGTGCCACCAGTGATTTGCGGGCAGGGGATGAGACCCAGTACTTC CATSDLRAGDETQYF
TRBJ1-5 . . TRBV19 TGTGCCAGTAGTATAGAGGGAAGGGGGTGGGTGAAGCATTTT CASSIEGRGWVKHF
TRBJ1-1 . TRBD1 TRBV29-1 TGCAGCGTTGAGGCGACAGGGGGTAACACTGAAGCTTTCTTT CSVEATGGNTEAFF
TRBJ2-1 . TRBD2 TRBV19 TGTGCCAGTAGTATGGCTAGCGGGATATCCTACAATGAGCAGTTCTTC CASSMASGISYNEQFF
TRBJ2-1 . TRBD2 TRBV3-1/TRBV3-2 TGTGCCAGCAGCCTGCCCCTAGCGGGGAATAACTACAATGAGCAGTTCTTC CASSLPLAGNNYNEQFF
TRBJ1-3 . . TRBV28 TGTGCCAGCAGTAGGGGCGAGCGAGGAAACACCATATATTTT CASSRGERGNTIYF
TRBJ2-1 once . TRBV11-3 TGTGCCAGCAGCTTATATTCTGGGGGCACCTACAATGAGCAGTTCTTC CASSLYSGGTYNEQFF
TRBJ1-2 . TRBD1 TRBV6-1 TGTGCCAGCAGTTCGGGACAGAACTATGGCTACACCTTC CASSSGQNYGYTF
TRBJ1-2 . TRBD1 TRBV10-3 TGTGCCATCAGTGAGGGAACAGGGGCCAGCTATGGCTACACCTTC CAISEGTGASYGYTF
TRBJ2-3 . TRBD2 TRBV7-2 TGTGCCAGCAGCGTGGGGACTAGCGGGGGGGTGACGCAGTATTTT CASSVGTSGGVTQYF
TRBJ2-2 . . TRBV15 TGTGCCACCAGCAGAGATCGTAAGGCTAGCAGCGGGGAGCTGTTTTTT CATSRDRKASSGELFF
TRBJ1-1 . . TRBV5-1 TGCGCCAGCAGCTGGGGGGTCGAGAACACTGAAGCTTTCTTT CASSWGVENTEAFF
TRBJ2-7 once TRBD2 TRBV10-2 TGCGCCAGCAGTGTCGATAAAGCGGGGGGTCTCTACGAGCAGTACTTC CASSVDKAGGLYEQYF
TRBJ1-1 . . TRBV10-3 TGTGCCATCAGTGCCACAGGGAACACTGAAGCTTTCTTT CAISATGNTEAFF